What follows describes a single T cell receptor beta chain. The antigen remains undetermined. TCRdb re-derived calls from the reads in MiXCR, one entry per CDR3 protein. The table records hundreds of thousands of distinct CDR3 sequences, around 9.5% of them present only once. This entry is derived from a study of T cell repertoires in cytomegalovirus infection. On the study more broadly: Both CMV infection and a matching HLA type were indicated by public TCR beta signatures.

The CDR3 is made up of 13 amino acids. V lost 2 bases, J lost 5 bases, and 10 bases lay in between. Germline V gene lookup returns CDR1 MNHEY and CDR2 SMNVEV (reference sequence). General study points: Based on cumulative public TCR beta family frequency, carriers of CMV plus the relevant HLA were identified.

Material for sequencing was PBMCs. The chain uses TRBV27 and TRBJ2-7; D is ambiguous. This TCR was recovered from a human donor in good health (CMV status not recorded). Some clones in this sample may be carry-over from other donors' samples. The chain's CDR3 is CASSLRWMNEQYF. In DNA form, the CDR3 reads TGTGCCAGCAGTTTACGGTGGATGAACGAGCAGTACTTC.